This T cell receptor (beta chain) was sequenced in a study of T cell changes during pregnancy in multiple sclerosis. This clone came up once. Germline V CDR1 and CDR2: SGHAT, FQNNGV. Trimming took 2 bases from V and 11 from J, leaving 15 bases between them. The CDR3 has 13 residues. TCRdb's copy holds only in-frame clones and misses some; the assay was immunoSEQ multiplex PCR. This table holds about 46,000 clones, approximately 89% found once. This TCR derives from a female donor with multiple sclerosis, enrolled in a pregnancy study. The sample here was CD8+ T cells from peripheral blood mononuclear cells, taken in the second trimester of pregnancy. This sequence joins TRBV11-2 and TRBJ1-1; D possibly corresponds to TRBD1 (6 bases). CDR3 nucleotides: TGTGCCAGCAGCTTATCTGAGGGACAAAAGGCTTTCTTT. Protein sequence: CASSLSEGQKAFF.